This entry lists 11 T cell receptor beta chains sequenced from one sample in a study of blood T cell repertoires in COVID-19. Repertoires were generated with immunoSEQ multiplex PCR, while TCRdb's copy carries only in-frame clones and drops some. Seen here are approximately 78,000 clones, 88% observed once, and the top ten hold about 27%. The source material was peripheral blood. These TCRs come from a man aged 50 to 59 with acute or convalescent COVID-19.

This clone has a single count. The CDR3 spells CASSQVTIYRELFF. The DNA of the CDR3 is TGTGCCAGCAGCCAAGTTACGATTTACAGGGAGCTGTTTTTT. The chain couples TRBV3-1 (or the pseudogene TRBV3-2) to TRBJ2-2, with D unclear. Germline loops: CDR1 LGHDT, CDR2 YNNKEL (reference sequence). V was pared by 1 base and J by 9 bases, with 12 bases between. CDR3 length: 14 residues.

This chain joins TRBV9 and TRBJ2-2, with TRBD1 identical over 7 bases. CDR3 length equals 16 residues. The V and J ends lost 4 bases and 1 base, in that order; junction bases with no gene match: 7. Germline lookup yields CDR1 SGDLS and CDR2 YYNGEE. The CDR3 region is CASSLSGTENTGELFF. The CDR3 DNA follows: TGTGCCAGCAGCCTTTCCGGGACAGAGAACACCGGGGAGCTGTTTTTT.

This clone was seen a few times. The chain combines TRBV5-1 with TRBJ2-3; 9 nucleotides agree with TRBD1. The V and J ends lost 0 bases and 1 base, in that order; junction bases with no gene match: 3. Germline V lookup: CDR1 SGHRS, CDR2 YFSETQ. The CDR3 runs 16 residues. DNA for the CDR3: TGCGCCAGCAGCTTGGACAGGGGGCTGGGCACAGATACGCAGTATTTT. Translating gives CASSLDRGLGTDTQYF. Combining the CDR3 with reference TRBV5-1 and TRBJ2-3 gives the whole variable domain KAGVTQTPRYLIKTRGQQVTLSCSPISGHRSVSWYQQTPGQGLQFLFEYFSETQRNKGNFPGRFSGRQFSNSRSEMNVSTLELGDSALYLCASSLDRGLGTDTQYFGPGTRLTVL.

The chain links TRBV7-6 to TRBJ2-7, with 7 bases lining up with TRBD2. Trimming took 5 bases from V and 3 from J; bases not matched to a gene: 4. The CDR3 loop spans 13 amino acids. CDR1 is SGHVS and CDR2 is FNYEAQ in the germline V gene. This CDR3 reads CASSRTRYYEQYF. In nucleotides, the CDR3 is TGTGCCAGCAGCAGGACTAGGTACTACGAGCAGTACTTC.

This chain uses TRBV5-5 with TRBJ2-6; D unclear. Germline V gives CDR1 SGHKS, CDR2 YYEKEE (reference sequence). The CDR3 contains 16 residues. Trimming removed 0 bases from V and 0 bases from J, with 7 bases in between. CDR3 protein: CASSLAGDSGANVLTF. As DNA, the CDR3 is TGTGCCAGCAGCTTGGCCGGAGACTCTGGGGCCAACGTCCTGACTTTC.

The DNA for the CDR3 is TGTGCCAGCAGCCCCTTTCGGACTAGCGGGAGCACAGATACGCAGTATTTT. Its translation: CASSPFRTSGSTDTQYF. The genes are TRBV3-1 (or the pseudogene TRBV3-2) and TRBJ2-3; TRBD2 matches 11 bases. V was clipped by 4 bases and J by 0 bases; unmatched bases: 6. The CDR3 runs 17 residues. Germline V lookup: CDR1 LGHDT, CDR2 YNNKEL (reference sequence).

V gene TRBV2 combines with J gene TRBJ2-4, with D perhaps TRBD1 (5 bases). Deletions cut 3 bases from V and 10 bases from J, with 13 bases between. CDR3 size: 13 residues. The germline gives CDR1 SNHLY, CDR2 FYNNEI. The CDR3 DNA follows: TGTGCCAGCAGTGATGGGGCAGGACAAATTCAGTACTTC. Translated, it gives CASSDGAGQIQYF.

The chain employs TRBV24-1 and TRBJ2-1; the D gene is possibly TRBD1 (7 bases). The V end was cut by 2 bases, the J end by 7 bases, with 20 bases between. There are 17 residues in the CDR3. Per germline, CDR1 KGHDR and CDR2 SFDVKD. CDR3 bases: TGTGCCACCAGTGATTCTCCAGGGGGGAAGAGTGCAAATGAGCAGTTCTTC. This codes for CATSDSPGGKSANEQFF.

The chain uses TRBV29-1 and TRBJ1-2; D unclear. CDR3 length: 13 residues. The V end lost 0 bases, the J end lost 4 bases, and 9 bases lay between the germline ends. The germline CDR1 and CDR2 sequences are SQVTM and ANQGSEA. The CDR3 DNA is TGCAGCGTTGAAGATGAGAGGATCTATGGCTACACCTTC. Translated: CSVEDERIYGYTF.

The chain carries TRBV12-5 and TRBJ1-5; 10 nucleotides align to TRBD1. Germline V CDR1 and CDR2: LGHNT, FRNRAP. J gave up 5 bases and V 0 bases, and 13 bases lay outside the gene matches. The CDR3 spans 19 residues. DNA of the CDR3: TGTGCTAGTGGTTTGGTCCGGGACAGGGGTCTTCTGGTCTATCAGCCCCAGCATTTT. Translation gives CASGLVRDRGLLVYQPQHF. Complete variable domain (other parts from reference TRBV12-5 and TRBJ1-5): DARVTQTPRHKVTEMGQEVTMRCQPILGHNTVFWYRQTMMQGLELLAYFRNRAPLDDSGMPKDRFSAEMPDATLATLKIQPSEPRDSAVYFCASGLVRDRGLLVYQPQHFGDGTRLSIL.

The genes are TRBV11-1 and TRBJ1-4; 9 bases map to TRBD1. The CDR3 consists of 16 residues. Germline lookup yields CDR1 SGHAT and CDR2 FQDESV (reference sequence). After removal of 6 bases from V and 7 bases from J, the junction contained 12 bases not matched to a gene. The chain's CDR3 is CASSSRDDRGVEKLFF. The DNA of the CDR3 is TGTGCCAGCAGTTCACGGGACGACAGGGGGGTTGAAAAACTGTTTTTT. Full variable domain (outside the CDR3, taken from reference TRBV11-1 and TRBJ1-4): EAEVAQSPRYKITEKSQAVAFWCDPISGHATLYWYRQILGQGPELLVQFQDESVVDDSQLPKDRFSAERLKGVDSTLKIQPAELGDSAMYLCASSSRDDRGVEKLFFGSGTQLSVL.